These T cell receptor beta chains were read from a single sample in a study of T cells in Graves' hyperthyroidism and ophthalmopathy. TCRdb re-called the multiplex PCR reads with MiXCR, one entry per CDR3 protein. The profile covers 700,000 or so distinct CDR3 sequences, with over 15% appearing a single time and around 8.1% taken by the ten largest. Sequencing was done on a sample of blood. These receptors were obtained from a man aged 18 to 29 with Graves' hyperthyroidism. Each CDR3 is given with its conserved first and last residue. The D gene is left open where the match is weak. Clone sizes are given selectively: once, few, many, or a class where the clone is expanded.

>TRBV10-1|TRBJ2-7|TRBD2|-
TGCGCCAGCAGCTCGGGAGGCACAAACTCCTACGAGCAGTACTTC
CASSSGGTNSYEQYF
>TRBV6-2/TRBV6-3|TRBJ2-1|-|-
TGTGCCAGCAGGCGGGTCATCTCCAACAATGAGCAGTTCTTC
CASRRVISNNEQFF
>TRBV12-3/TRBV12-4|TRBJ2-1|-|many
TGTGCCAGCAGCCCGCCCCCACTAGGCGATGAGCAGTTCTTC
CASSPPPLGDEQFF
>TRBV4-1|TRBJ2-2|TRBD2|once
TGCGCCAGCAGCCACAGACCACTAGCGGGGAACACCGGGGAGCTGTTTTTT
CASSHRPLAGNTGELFF
>TRBV20-1|TRBJ2-7|-|-
TGCAGTGCTAGTAGGGGTAGCGACGAGCAGTACTTC
CSASRGSDEQYF
>TRBV10-3|TRBJ1-5|-|many
TGTGCCATCAGTGAGTCGGGGAATAGCAATCAGCCCCAGCATTTT
CAISESGNSNQPQHF
>TRBV28|TRBJ2-2|-|-
TGTGCCAGCAGTCGCCTCCGGGACCGGAACACCGGGGAGCTGTTTTTT
CASSRLRDRNTGELFF
>TRBV7-3|TRBJ2-1|TRBD2|many
TGTGCCAGCAGCTTACAACTTCTACATAGCGGGAGAAGGAATGAGCAGTTCTTC
CASSLQLLHSGRRNEQFF
>TRBV7-8|TRBJ1-5|TRBD1|-
TGTGCCAGCAGCTTAGAGGGGACAGGGGGCGAATATAATCAGCCCCAGCATTTT
CASSLEGTGGEYNQPQHF
>TRBV20-1|TRBJ2-7|-|many
TGCAGTGCTGGCCAATACAGGGCGTCCTACGAGCAGTACTTC
CSAGQYRASYEQYF
>TRBV28|TRBJ2-2|-|many
TGTGCCAGCAGTTTAGTAACCGGGGAGCTGTTTTTT
CASSLVTGELFF
>TRBV28|TRBJ1-5|-|-
TGTGCCAGCAGCAAGACAGCCCTTTTTGGGCCCCAGCATTTT
CASSKTALFGPQHF
>TRBV3-1|TRBJ2-7|-|few
TGTGCCAGCAGCCAAAGAGGGGGGGCCAGGGGGGCCACCTACGAGCAGTACTTC
CASSQRGGARGATYEQYF
>TRBV11-2|TRBJ2-1|TRBD2|-
TGTGCCAGCAGCCAAGCGGGATTGGGGTACAATGAGCAGTTCTTC
CASSQAGLGYNEQFF
>TRBV18|TRBJ2-7|-|many
TGTGCCAGCTCTCAGGAGGGGGGACGCTACGAGCAGTACTTC
CASSQEGGRYEQYF
>TRBV7-2|TRBJ2-5|-|few
TGTGCCAGCAGCTTGGACAGAAGCACCACAGAGACCCAGTACTTC
CASSLDRSTTETQYF
>TRBV11-2|TRBJ1-1|TRBD1|once
TGTGCCAGCAGCTTTTACAGGGGAGGCGCTGAAGCTTTCTTT
CASSFYRGGAEAFF
>TRBV20-1|TRBJ2-1|-|-
TGCAGTGCTAATCCACAGGACCTCTCCTACAATGAGCAGTTCTTC
CSANPQDLSYNEQFF
>TRBV29-1|TRBJ2-4|-|few
TGCAGCGTTGAAGATAACAGATTAGCCAAAAACATTCAGTACTTC
CSVEDNRLAKNIQYF
>TRBV25-1|TRBJ2-3|TRBD2|few
TGTGCCAGCAGTGAATCCCAAGGACTAGATTCGGATACGCAGTATTTT
CASSESQGLDSDTQYF
>TRBV7-9|TRBJ2-7|-|many
TGTGCCAGCAGCTTCCCGACAAACTACGAGCAGTACTTC
CASSFPTNYEQYF
>TRBV28|TRBJ2-5|TRBD1|many
TGTGCCAGCAGTTTATGGGGACAGGGCTCCCAAGAGACCCAGTACTTC
CASSLWGQGSQETQYF
>TRBV20-1|TRBJ2-1|-|-
TGCAGTGCTTCAAACTCGGGTGAGCAGTTCTTC
CSASNSGEQFF
>TRBV9|TRBJ2-7|-|-
TGTGCCAGCAGCGTAGGAGGATGGGGGGCCTACGAGCAGTACTTC
CASSVGGWGAYEQYF
>TRBV4-3|TRBJ2-7|TRBD2|-
TGCGCCAGCAGCCAAGATAAAGCGGGAGTTCGCGAGCAGTACTTC
CASSQDKAGVREQYF